This T cell receptor beta chain was recovered during a study of cytomegalovirus exposure and HLA in healthy donors (dated by TCRdb to about 2017). About the investigation overall: In an earlier analysis of around 540 of the donors, roughly 300 Gb of sequence data and 100 million or so unique TCR beta sequences from about 179 million T cells were reported. An early release that covered about 600 HLA-typed donors contained approximately 300 gigabases of sequencing data and tens of millions of unique TCR sequences. The genetic ancestry cluster associated with self-reported Caucasian donors included roughly 84% of the roughly 400 genotyped donors. The aim of the study was to test whether cataloging public T cell receptors could identify signatures of past pathogen exposure. The study used immunosequencing to profile the T cell repertoires of 600 to 850 subjects and linked those repertoires to cytomegalovirus serostatus. Along with the 666-subject first cohort, a separate validation cohort of 120 different subjects was used. High-throughput TCR immunosequencing, statistical association of individual TCRs with disease status, and machine learning were combined to predict cytomegalovirus infection status. A later analysis re-analyzed previously published TCR beta repertoires from approximately 700 donors and added high-resolution HLA genotyping to study TCR occurrence patterns. The later analysis used no new phenotypic data to find candidate immune exposures, relying instead on TCR beta sequences and their occurrence across donors. An earlier analysis of approximately 500 of the donors applied high-throughput TCR beta sequencing to assess whether each TCR beta V gene segment acted as functional or pseudogenic. Donor age, sex, ethnicity and CMV serostatus were compiled together with the repertoire data. In a later genetic analysis, genome-wide SNP genotypes for 398 of the 666 donors were used, and that subset was treated as a discovery cohort. Every discovery cohort repertoire had been produced on one sequencing platform. HLA typing covered class I and class II loci at four-digit resolution. The number of typed donors differed by locus: roughly 629-630 for A, B, C, DRB1 and DQB1; approximately 530 for DQA1; 600 to 610 for DPA1; and around 450 for DPB1. Because of strong linkage in the cohort, roughly five DR-DQ haplotypes were treated as single units for association and clustering. Among some 400 genotyped donors of the cohort, an average of approximately 230,000 unique TCR beta nucleotide sequences were sequenced per donor, roughly 20% of them non-productive. Paper-wide results and their limitations: Because the 87-base-pair reads could not distinguish some IMGT-functional V segments, including TRBV6-2 and TRBV6-3, those segments were excluded. A later analysis found that HLA-associated TCR beta chains were more clonally expanded and had lower generation probabilities than equally common non-associated chains. For the cohort, immune exposure information was limited to CMV serostatus. When HLA alleles, especially DR and DQ, strongly co-occurred, attributing TCR associations to individual alleles was difficult. The earlier analysis of nearly 600 of the donors excluded 15 to 20 rarely observed V segments, including chromosome 9 orphons, because counts were too low. Most CMV-associated TCR beta chains appeared to be HLA-restricted in a later analysis, and the HLA associations seemed to be driven largely by CMV exposure. A cluster of highly shared sequence variants was judged likely to be a technical artifact of the sequencing pipeline. In a later analysis, some 17,000 TCR beta sequences were associated with specific HLA alleles at a false discovery rate of 0.05. Because HLA typing was missing for some donors at each locus, association tests included only the typed subset. Broadly in line with IMGT annotations, most TCR beta V segments showed up in productive rearrangements about 90% or about 30% of the time in an earlier analysis of a few hundred of the donors. Across donors, most TCR sequences were observed very rarely, whereas some public TCRs were present in many individuals. This cohort had only TCR beta chains sequenced, and the lack of alpha or paired-chain data limited which features could be detected. According to a later genetic analysis, donors in an Asian-associated ancestry cluster had fewer N-insertions in productive TCRs than the approximately 650-donor mean. According to the authors, the approach could potentially be generalized to other disease states and immunological phenotypes. The presence/absence analyses assumed that sequencing depth was roughly uniform across donors, and that assumption may not be true. In vitro tests confirmed that three of the cytomegalovirus-associated TCR beta chains recognize cytomegalovirus antigens. The classifier was reported to diagnose cytomegalovirus status with high specificity and sensitivity in both the original and validation cohorts. In a later analysis, the rate of TCR association differed among HLA loci, with DRB1 alleles having the most associated TCRs and HLA-C alleles having the fewest. In the study, 150 to 200 TCR beta chains were listed as associated with cytomegalovirus. In a later genetic analysis, a missense DCLRE1C variant was associated with V-gene and J-gene trimming of TCR beta chains, and the association was replicated in an independent cohort. Several of the top co-occurrence clusters appeared to be linked to parvovirus B19, influenza, CMV and Epstein-Barr virus, according to a later analysis. A further reported finding was that TCR beta sequences accurately predicted the HLA-A and HLA-B alleles for most subjects in the first cohort. Correlated functional status among segregating V segments might reflect linkage disequilibrium, but an unknown experimental factor could not be ruled out.

The library relied on the immunoSEQ multiplex PCR assay. The multiplex PCR relied on a mix of 60 forward primers for TCR Vbeta segments and 13 reverse primers for TCR Jbeta segments. The CDR3 region of rearranged TCR beta genes was amplified from genomic DNA by a multiplex PCR assay. Amplified TCR beta libraries were sequenced as 87-base-pair reads on the Illumina HiSeq System. The authors' analysis ran thus. In a later analysis, some 80 million unique TCR beta chains were counted across the 500 to 850 repertoires, and around 11 million of these chains were shared by at least two donors. Raw reads were error-corrected and collapsed into unique sequences with a nearest-neighbor algorithm that merged closely related sequences to remove PCR and sequencing errors. CDR3 sequences were aligned to IMGT reference sequences to assign V, D and J gene segments. For a sequence to be retained, a match of at least six nucleotides to both a V gene segment and a J gene segment was required. Rearrangements were classified as productive when the CDR3 lacked stop codons and remained in frame with V and J, and all other rearrangements were classified as non-productive. CDR3 was defined by IMGT convention, running from the second conserved V-encoded cysteine to the conserved J-encoded phenylalanine. The earlier analysis of roughly 590 of the donors excluded sequences that lacked an unambiguous match to a single V gene segment. An earlier analysis of a few hundred of the donors called V segments functional above 56.7% productive rearrangements and segregating when the between-donor standard deviation exceeded 5%. A statistical classification framework was built for diagnosing cytomegalovirus status from the catalog of TCR beta chain sequences. In a later analysis, V and J genes were assigned by comparing TCR nucleotide sequences against IMGT/GENE-DB human TR gene sequences. In a later analysis, CDR3 sequences and most-parsimonious VDJ recombination scenarios were assigned using the TCRdist pipeline. In a later analysis, each TCR beta chain was defined by its CDR3 amino acid sequence together with its V-gene family, and reads lacking a unique V-gene family were excluded. To address suspected cross-contamination and a sequencing artifact, a later analysis removed 592 highly shared, low-generation-probability nucleotide sequences. For each public chain, a later analysis derived a clonal expansion index from normalized ranks of inferred template counts within each repertoire. Generation probabilities in a later analysis came from a VDJ recombination model fitted to out-of-frame rearrangements, and those results were checked against IGoR. A later analysis scored TCR-TCR, TCR-HLA and TCR-CMV co-occurrence with hypergeometric tests, applying a repertoire-size bias correction to TCR pairs. To estimate false discovery rates, a later analysis permuted the HLA or CMV assignments 20 times. In a later analysis, co-occurring TCRs were grouped using DBSCAN, with TCRdist sequence similarity added in when clustering inside HLA-allele-positive subsets. Repertoires with fewer than 30,000 or more than 120,000 public chains were left out of co-occurrence clustering, as were about five repertoires with anomalous nucleotide sharing. This is the immuneACCESS table as TCRdb keeps it, with only in-frame sequences that have V and J called. A part of the clones is gone; compared with another copy, unresolved V genes explain less than half, and the rest is unexplained. V and J calls and clone size are given by that table; D and trimming were obtained from the DNA. The sample includes some 190,000 clones, with about three quarters observed a single time. The top ten constitute approximately 1.1% of the sample.

Comment on this clone: The clone's antigen remains unknown. Per-base quality was not reported, and no clone a single base away is much larger than it.

In total, just over 650 healthy bone marrow donors made up the cohort. All cohort members were sampled while nominally healthy, although unrecorded immune exposures were likely present. The donor was CMV seronegative and belonged to the group of roughly 330 seronegative cohort members. A peripheral blood sample was collected from each donor, and TCR beta sequencing was performed on peripheral blood mononuclear cells. Genomic DNA extraction from the blood cell samples was performed with the Qiagen DNeasy Blood Extraction Kit. Looking up the germline V gene (reference sequence) yields CDR1 SEHNR and CDR2 FQNEAQ. Its CDR3 holds 15 amino acids, cysteine through phenylalanine. Only the CDR3 part of the read is kept: 45 bases, read in frame from the first base. V is trimmed back by 5 bases and J by 6 bases, and the junction contains 8 bases that no gene match accounts for.

The V and J genes are TRBV7-9 and TRBJ1-5; 9 central bases correspond to TRBD1. The sample taken for sequencing was PBMCs. The sequence derives from a woman aged 40 to 50 in good health and CMV-seronegative. Here the CDR3 is given as CASSPGQGIRQPQHF. The DNA sequence is as follows: TGTGCCAGCAGCCCGGGACAGGGTATCCGTCAGCCCCAGCATTTT. Extended through the reference TRBV7-9 and TRBJ1-5 proteins, this CDR3 yields the full variable domain: DTGVSQNPRHKITKRGQNVTFRCDPISEHNRLYWYRQTLGQGPEFLTYFQNEAQLEKSRLLSDRFSAERPKGSFSTLEIQRTEQGDSAMYLCASSPGQGIRQPQHFGDGTRLSIL.